The 30 T cell receptor beta chains presented below share a single source sample, sequenced in a study of T-cell reconstitution after alpha-beta-depleted transplantation in children. Researchers prepared the TCRbeta library using unique molecular identifiers, the study reports. TCRdb independently ran MiXCR on the PCR reads; one entry per CDR3 protein. Among roughly 670,000 distinct CDR3 sequences listed, around 13% were seen once. The sample in question was PBMCs, obtained before TCRalphabeta/CD19-depleted stem cell transplant. These receptors were collected from a girl aged 2-10 years with congenital amegakaryocytic thrombocytopenia, due to receive a stem cell transplant.

V and J are TRBV20-1 and TRBJ2-7; the D is unclear. V was shortened by 0 bases and J by 5 bases, with 8 bases between the two germline ends. This CDR3 is built from 12 residues. CDR1 is DFQATT, CDR2 SNEGSKA, per germline (reference sequence). The CDR3 here is CSAREWHDEQYF. CDR3 nucleotide sequence: TGCAGTGCTAGAGAGTGGCATGACGAGCAGTACTTC.

The chain carries TRBV29-1 and TRBJ1-2, with 7 bases aligning to TRBD1. The V and J ends lost 4 bases and 6 bases, in that order; junction bases with no gene match: 26. CDR1 SQVTM and CDR2 ANQGSEA come from the germline V gene. This CDR3 has 19 amino acids. The CDR3 nucleotides are TGCAGCGTTGCCCTCCGACCGATGCCCCAAACAGGGGAAAGGAATGGCTACACCTTC. It is translated as CSVALRPMPQTGERNGYTF.

As concerns this clonotype: At one of its ends the junction is not consistent with the germline gene, which may arise from a read error. The V call is TRBV7-8, the J call TRBJ2-5; 7 bases align to TRBD1. The CDR3 consists of 16 residues. In germline, CDR1 is SGHVS, CDR2 FQNEAQ. The CDR3 DNA sequence: TGTGCCAGCTGCTTTCGTCGGGACAGTTCCGTTTGGGCCCAGTACTTC. It codes for CASCFRRDSSVWAQYF.

The rearrangement uses TRBV12-3 or TRBV12-4 and TRBJ1-4, with TRBD1 matching 9 bases. V lost 5 bases and J lost 6; bases outside the gene matches: 7. The CDR3 has 15 residues. The CDR3 loop is CASSPTGGGHEKLFF. The CDR3 DNA reads TGTGCCAGCAGTCCTACAGGGGGCGGCCATGAAAAACTGTTTTTT.

The sample holds many counts of this clonotype. The chain joins TRBV12-3 or TRBV12-4 to TRBJ2-1; D perhaps matches TRBD2 (5 bases). Trimming shortened V by 6 bases and J by 7 bases, and 22 bases separated the two germline ends. The CDR3 extends over 16 amino acids. The chain's CDR3 is CASSYKDIAWKNEQFF. The CDR3 coding sequence is TGTGCCAGCAGCTATAAAGATATAGCGTGGAAGAATGAGCAGTTCTTC.

This clonotype was counted many times. The CDR3 spells CSVTAAGGHNEKLFF. DNA of the CDR3: TGCAGCGTGACGGCAGCGGGCGGCCATAATGAAAAACTGTTTTTT. V gene TRBV29-1 combines with J gene TRBJ1-4; no clear D gene. Trimming shortened V by 6 bases and J by 4 bases, and 18 bases separated the two germline ends. Germline assignment: CDR1 SQVTM and CDR2 ANQGSEA. This CDR3 comprises 15 residues.

The sample holds many counts of this clonotype. V gene TRBV3-1 combines with J gene TRBJ2-3; TRBD2 matches at 10 bases. This CDR3 is built from 16 residues. The germline V gene has CDR1 LGHDT and CDR2 YNNKEL (reference sequence). The junction had 9 bases not matched to a gene; V was cut back by 6 bases and J by 3 bases. The CDR3 DNA reads TGTGCCAGCAGTCCTTCTAGCGGGAGCAAGACAGATACGCAGTATTTT. Translated, it gives CASSPSSGSKTDTQYF.

This clonotype was counted at least ten times. This chain uses TRBV20-1 with TRBJ2-3, with 11 positions matching TRBD2. Germline trimming cut 3 bases from V and 3 bases from J; bases unmatched to any gene: 5. Germline V CDR1 and CDR2: DFQATT, SNEGSKA (reference sequence). The CDR3 covers 15 residues. The CDR3 protein is CSASTSGSWTDTQYF. The CDR3 nucleotides are TGCAGTGCTAGCACTAGCGGGAGTTGGACAGATACGCAGTATTTT.

This clonotype appeared a few times. The V call is TRBV3-1, the J call TRBJ2-1, with no clear D. The CDR3 totals 13 residues. Germline assignment: CDR1 LGHDT and CDR2 YNNKEL (reference sequence). Trimming took off 3 bases at V and 9 bases at J, with 12 bases between the two ends. The CDR3 region is CASSHIPEGEQFF. The CDR3 bases are TGTGCCAGCAGCCACATCCCCGAAGGTGAGCAGTTCTTC.

This clonotype was observed a few times. The chain joins TRBV20-1 to TRBJ2-7; maybe TRBD1 (5 bases). CDR1 is DFQATT and CDR2 is SNEGSKA in the germline V gene (reference sequence). The CDR3 contains 14 residues. The ends were cut back, 3 bases at V and 1 base at J, with 13 bases in the middle. This CDR3 reads CSASRGSASYEQYF. The CDR3 coding sequence is TGCAGTGCTAGTAGGGGTTCTGCGTCCTACGAGCAGTACTTC.

This clonotype was seen at least ten times. The V call is TRBV20-1, the J call TRBJ1-1; 7 bases are a match to TRBD1. V lost 1 base, J lost 6 bases, and 2 bases stayed unmatched. The CDR3 contains 12 residues. From germline, CDR1 is DFQATT and CDR2 SNEGSKA (reference sequence). CDR3 sequence (DNA): TGCAGTGCTAGAGGACAGGGTCCTGAAGCTTTCTTT. Translating it yields CSARGQGPEAFF.

J is TRBJ2-2 and V is TRBV28; a weak D match, TRBD2 (6 bases). CDR3 size: 15 residues. Looked up from germline, CDR1 is MDHEN and CDR2 is SYDVKM. V shed 8 bases and J shed 7 bases, with 20 bases lying between them. CDR3 sequence: CASARGNLRGGELFF. CDR3 sequence (DNA): TGTGCCAGCGCTCGCGGGAACCTGAGGGGCGGGGAGCTGTTTTTT.

This clonotype occurred many times. CDR3 DNA sequence: TGTGCCAGCAGTTTAGCAGGTTGGGGACGCCTCAATGAGCAGTTCTTC. Protein sequence: CASSLAGWGRLNEQFF. This rearrangement joins TRBV12-3 or TRBV12-4 to TRBJ2-1; D could derive from TRBD1 or TRBD2 (5 bases each). V lost 0 bases to trimming and J lost 6 bases, with 15 bases between them. The CDR3 has 16 amino acids.

Many counts were recorded for this clonotype. The chain uses TRBV10-3 and TRBJ2-7, with 7 nucleotides matching TRBD1. The junction had 10 bases not matched to a gene; V was cut back by 4 bases and J by 4 bases. Germline V gene sequence: CDR1 ENHRY, CDR2 SYGVKD. The length of the CDR3 is 15 residues. Here the CDR3 DNA reads TGTGCCATCAGTGGAGGGACAGAGAGGGGTTACGAGCAGTACTTC. Protein: CAISGGTERGYEQYF.

This clonotype was recorded at least ten times. The CDR3 loop reads CASSLALNHNEQFF. DNA of the CDR3: TGCGCCAGCAGCTTGGCCTTAAACCACAATGAGCAGTTCTTC. J is TRBJ2-1 and V is TRBV5-1; D is unclear. Deletions cut 0 bases from V and 5 bases from J, with 9 bases between. CDR3 size: 14 residues. Germline assignment: CDR1 SGHRS and CDR2 YFSETQ.

To note about this clonotype: This may arise from a read error, as a much more abundant clone is one base away. The V call is TRBV7-9, the J call TRBJ2-2; the match to TRBD1 covers 7 bases. The V segment lost 4 bases and the J segment 9 bases; nucleotides outside the gene matches: 8. The CDR3 runs 14 residues. Germline-derived CDR1 and CDR2 are SEHNR and FQNEAQ (reference sequence). The CDR3 loop is CASSSITGVRELFF. The CDR3 DNA sequence: TGTGCCAGCAGCTCCATTACAGGGGTCAGGGAGCTGTTTTTT.

V is TRBV2 and J is TRBJ2-7, with 7 bases that match TRBD1. Germline V gives CDR1 SNHLY, CDR2 FYNNEI. This CDR3 contains 14 residues. The trim removed 10 bases at V and 7 bases at J, leaving 16 bases unmatched. The CDR3 DNA is TGTGCCATCAATGGGTACAGGGGTCCTGAGGAGCAGTACTTC. Translation gives CAINGYRGPEEQYF.

The chain recombines TRBV11-2 with TRBJ2-2; TRBD2 aligns across 7 bases. The CDR3 spans 15 residues. The germline CDR1 and CDR2 sequences are SGHAT and FQNNGV. Germline trimming cut 5 bases from V and 5 bases from J; bases unmatched to any gene: 8. CDR3 residues: CASSPIAGRTGELFF. The CDR3 DNA sequence: TGTGCCAGCAGCCCGATAGCCGGGAGGACCGGGGAGCTGTTTTTT.

This clonotype was recorded only once. CDR3 in DNA: TGCAGTGCTCCTTCCCCAGATACGCAGTATTTT. Its translation is CSAPSPDTQYF. The chain recombines TRBV20-1 with TRBJ2-3; D gene ambiguous. CDR3 length equals 11 residues. Germline CDR1 DFQATT, CDR2 SNEGSKA (reference sequence). V shed 5 bases and J shed 4 bases, with 7 bases lying between them.

The gene calls are TRBV20-1 and TRBJ2-7; D ambiguous. Trimming stripped 3 bases from V and 4 bases from J, with 13 bases between. The CDR3 is 13 amino acids. Germline lookup yields CDR1 DFQATT and CDR2 SNEGSKA (reference sequence). The CDR3 nucleotides are TGCAGTGCTAGCGTGGGAATTGGGTACGAGCAGTACTTC. It codes for CSASVGIGYEQYF.

This clonotype was found many times. The chain joins TRBV20-1 to TRBJ1-4; the match to TRBD1 covers 9 bases. Looked up from germline, CDR1 is DFQATT and CDR2 is SNEGSKA (reference sequence). This CDR3 has 14 residues. Losses at the gene ends were 5 bases for V and 8 bases for J; bases not matched to a gene: 9. CDR3 in amino acids: CSAGTGTGLEKLFF. CDR3 DNA: TGCAGTGCTGGAACCGGGACAGGGCTCGAAAAACTGTTTTTT.

This clonotype has more than one count but fewer than ten. V usage is TRBV4-2 and J usage is TRBJ1-5; 8 bases match TRBD1. The V and J ends lost 3 bases and 8 bases, in that order; junction bases with no gene match: 9. Germline V gene lookup returns CDR1 LGHNA and CDR2 YNFKEQ. The length of the CDR3 is 15 residues. The CDR3 here is CASSQEGQGSEPQHF. Here the CDR3 DNA reads TGTGCCAGCAGCCAGGAAGGACAGGGCAGTGAGCCCCAGCATTTT.

This clonotype was counted a few times. This chain connects TRBV3-1 to TRBJ2-5, with 8 nucleotides matching TRBD1. The V gene end was trimmed by 4 bases and the J gene end by 1 base; junction bases not matched to a gene: 11. The germline CDR1 and CDR2 sequences are LGHDT and YNNKEL (reference sequence). This CDR3 has 17 amino acids. The CDR3 DNA reads TGTGCCAGCAGCCGAACGTATACCGGACAGGGCCAAGAGACCCAGTACTTC. It specifies CASSRTYTGQGQETQYF.

The chain uses TRBV5-1 and TRBJ2-7; 9 bases are a match to TRBD1. The germline gives CDR1 SGHRS, CDR2 YFSETQ. Losses at the gene ends were 4 bases for V and 2 bases for J; bases not matched to a gene: 7. This CDR3 is built from 15 residues. The CDR3 nucleotides are TGCGCCAGCAGCGCTCGACAGGGGGTGCCCTACGAGCAGTACTTC. As protein: CASSARQGVPYEQYF.

This clonotype came up a few times. In DNA, the CDR3 is TGTGCCAGCAGTCACCGCAGCGGGACTAGCACAGATACGCAGTATTTT. This gives the protein CASSHRSGTSTDTQYF. V usage is TRBV28 and J usage is TRBJ2-3, with TRBD2 matching over 7 bases. The CDR3 is made up of 16 amino acids. Germline CDR1 reads MDHEN; CDR2 reads SYDVKM. V lost 5 bases, J lost 0 bases, and 8 bases stayed unmatched.

The table lists this clonotype with a few counts. This chain uses TRBV5-1 with TRBJ2-1, with no clear D. The CDR3 runs to 15 residues. V was trimmed by 0 bases and J by 2 bases, leaving 9 bases between them. CDR1 SGHRS and CDR2 YFSETQ come from the germline V gene. The CDR3 loop reads CASSLVSNAYNEQFF. The CDR3 coding sequence is TGCGCCAGCAGCTTGGTTAGTAACGCCTACAATGAGCAGTTCTTC.

This clonotype was counted a few times. The chain joins TRBV20-1 to TRBJ1-2; no firm D call. Trimming stripped 1 base from V and 2 bases from J, with 20 bases between. Per the germline V gene, CDR1 is DFQATT and CDR2 is SNEGSKA (reference sequence). The CDR3 consists of 17 residues. For the CDR3, the DNA is TGCAGTGCTAGAGGGAGGCCGTCCCTCCGCGAAAACTATGGCTACACCTTC. Residues: CSARGRPSLRENYGYTF.

Notes on this clonotype: Relative to the germline gene, one junction end is altered; a read error may explain this. V gene TRBV7-9 combines with J gene TRBJ1-2; D gene uncertain. Germline CDR1 reads SEHNR; CDR2 reads FQNEAQ (reference sequence). This CDR3 is 11 amino acids long. The CDR3 nucleotides read TGTGCCAGCAGCTTAACCTATGGCGACACCTTC. Protein: CASSLTYGDTF.

This clonotype was detected only a few times. The rearrangement links TRBV7-8 to TRBJ2-1, with D unclear. The V gene's germline CDR1 is SGHVS and CDR2 FQNEAQ. Deletions cut 5 bases from V and 8 bases from J, with 22 bases between. The CDR3 has 16 residues. The CDR3 loop reads CASSLFVLVRFDEQFF. DNA for the CDR3: TGTGCCAGCAGCCTCTTCGTACTGGTTAGGTTCGATGAGCAGTTCTTC.

A few counts support this clonotype. The chain joins TRBV12-3 or TRBV12-4 to TRBJ2-2, with 8 nucleotides matching TRBD1. The CDR3 consists of 16 residues. The ends lost 2 bases at V and 6 bases at J; junction bases unmatched: 8. CDR3 sequence (DNA): TGTGCCAGCAGTTTACCCCCAGGGGGCTCGCCCGGGGAGCTGTTTTTT. Protein product: CASSLPPGGSPGELFF.